This is a list of T cell receptor beta chains from one sample in a study of cytomegalovirus exposure and HLA in healthy donors. Method: immunoSEQ multiplex PCR; TCRdb's copy keeps in-frame clones and lacks some. The repertoire holds tens of thousands of clones, 81% seen once, with approximately 1.1% in the top ten. The material sequenced was PBMCs. Receptor source: a girl aged 2 to 10 in good health and CMV-seropositive. CDR3s leave out the opening cysteine and the closing phenylalanine or tryptophan. Fields, in order: J gene, V gene, CDR3 protein.

>TRBJ1-5|TRBV6-5
ATRGGGDQPQH
>TRBJ1-1|TRBV10-3
AISVQNTEAF
>TRBJ1-2|TRBV27
ASSLNADNGYT
>TRBJ2-5|TRBV30
AWRSRQEEQY
>TRBJ2-7|TRBV28
ASSLLAGGSYEQY
>TRBJ1-4|TRBV6-1
ASSESIRGSNEKLF
>TRBJ1-5|TRBV14
ASAKSSGAVYFGNQPQH
>TRBJ2-7|TRBV27
ASRPHIELAGLGEQY
>TRBJ2-5|TRBV2
ASRRGAGEETQY
>TRBJ1-3|TRBV7-9
ASTPAGGNTIY
>TRBJ2-1|TRBV29-1
SGGLAGVYEQF
>TRBJ1-1|TRBV28
AGAGWEDTEAF
>TRBJ1-1|TRBV18
ASSRQGQENTEAF
>TRBJ1-3|TRBV29-1
SAEAGVSNTIY
>TRBJ2-5|TRBV4-2
ASSPWGLAGETQY
>TRBJ2-7|TRBV6-5
ASSYETGVEQY
>TRBJ1-4|TRBV14
ASSSTARGEKLF
>TRBJ2-1|TRBV27
ASTDRQNNEQF
>TRBJ2-1|TRBV7-9
ASSFDWPYEQF
>TRBJ1-4|TRBV28
ASSSSRRLGEKLF
>TRBJ1-1|TRBV6-1
ATQQVSEAF
>TRBJ1-5|TRBV4-1
ASSPSRDEPQH
>TRBJ1-1|TRBV6-6
ASSLQGNTEAF
>TRBJ2-2|TRBV29-1
SAEGRDRGLF
>TRBJ1-1|TRBV30
AWSYQGWNTEAF
>TRBJ2-2|TRBV4-1
ASSQSRGWGGELF
>TRBJ2-5|TRBV9
ASSATGLAGDRFVQETQY
>TRBJ2-5|TRBV7-8
ASTGLAGGKETQY
>TRBJ2-7|TRBV7-2
ASSLGVGQRISYEQY
>TRBJ1-1|TRBV10-3
AISGQGRSVNTEAF
>TRBJ2-7|TRBV28
ATRTGGSYEQY
>TRBJ1-2|TRBV30
AWSRGEANYGYT
>TRBJ2-1|TRBV6-1
ASSLGRDKPNEQF
>TRBJ2-7|TRBV27
ASSWRGTGDYEQY
>TRBJ2-1|TRBV13
ASSSRTEGRIDEQF
>TRBJ2-1|TRBV7-9
ASSLGAASSYNEQF
>TRBJ2-3|TRBV14
ASSLLLGAGDTDTQY
>TRBJ1-2|TRBV25-1
ASSELQGLYGYT
>TRBJ2-5|TRBV6-6
ASGQTQY
>TRBJ1-5|TRBV6-1
ASMGGLGQPQH
>TRBJ2-7|TRBV10-3
AISELQGAEEQY
>TRBJ2-7|TRBV5-1
ASSATDINYEQY
>TRBJ2-7|TRBV4-1
ASSYLAGVNEQY
>TRBJ2-1|TRBV5-1
ASSLGLAGDIYNEQF
>TRBJ1-2|TRBV6-1
ASRRAGNYGYT
>.|TRBV4-1
ASSQPREGGEQY
>TRBJ2-7|TRBV5-4
ASSLGQSSYEQY
>TRBJ2-7|TRBV6-1
ASSEALLNFPPIPEQY
>TRBJ1-1|TRBV30
AWIQGARTEAF
>TRBJ2-5|TRBV25-1
ASSEFTTADSQETQY
>TRBJ2-3|TRBV28
ASSLSETTPTTDTQY
>TRBJ2-5|TRBV7-2
ASSLVRGVSRETQY
>TRBJ1-2|TRBV29-1
SVGGDTDITNYGYT
>TRBJ2-1|TRBV20-1
SADGMNEQF